The rows below give T cell receptor beta chains drawn from one sample of a study of blood T cell repertoires in COVID-19. The method was immunoSEQ multiplex PCR; TCRdb's version includes in-frame clones alone and lacks a portion of them. The sample has some 150,000 clones; around 79% are singletons. Sequenced material: peripheral blood. The receptor set was obtained from a man at least 80 years old with acute or convalescent COVID-19. Both conserved end residues are part of each CDR3. Each record gives: V gene, clone size, J gene, D gene, CDR3 protein, CDR3 DNA. The D gene is left open where the match is weak. Clone size appears in some rows only: once, few, many, or a class for an expanded clone.

V: TRBV4-3; size: .; J: TRBJ1-2; D: .; CDR3: CASSQGWEGDNYGYTF; DNA: TGCGCCAGCAGCCAAGGGTGGGAGGGAGATAACTATGGCTACACCTTC
V: TRBV4-2; size: few; J: TRBJ2-7; D: TRBD1; CDR3: CASSPTRDRATYEQYF; DNA: TGTGCCAGCAGCCCGACTCGGGACAGGGCGACCTACGAGCAGTACTTC
V: TRBV2; size: .; J: TRBJ1-6; D: .; CDR3: CASSESPTAPLHF; DNA: TGTGCCAGCAGTGAAAGTCCAACGGCACCCCTCCACTTT
V: TRBV7-8; size: .; J: TRBJ1-6; D: .; CDR3: CASRLERAHNSPLHF; DNA: TGTGCCAGCAGACTGGAGAGGGCCCATAATTCACCCCTCCACTTT
V: TRBV6-2/TRBV6-3; size: .; J: TRBJ1-2; D: .; CDR3: CASSTERGNYGYTF; DNA: TGTGCCAGCAGCACCGAACGGGGGAACTATGGCTACACCTTC
V: TRBV5-4; size: .; J: TRBJ1-1; D: .; CDR3: CASSREWNTEAFF; DNA: TGTGCCAGCAGCAGGGAGTGGAACACTGAAGCTTTCTTT
V: TRBV29-1; size: .; J: TRBJ2-3; D: TRBD2; CDR3: CSVATSGGTDTQYF; DNA: TGCAGCGTTGCGACTAGCGGGGGGACAGATACGCAGTATTTT
V: TRBV29-1; size: .; J: TRBJ1-2; D: TRBD1; CDR3: CSVSGTDYGYTF; DNA: TGCAGCGTTTCCGGGACAGACTATGGCTACACCTTC
V: TRBV5-1; size: .; J: TRBJ1-4; D: TRBD1; CDR3: CASSLGQGATNEKLFF; DNA: TGCGCCAGCAGCTTGGGACAGGGGGCAACTAATGAAAAACTGTTTTTT
V: TRBV19; size: .; J: TRBJ1-2; D: TRBD1; CDR3: CASSIPRQGHYGYTF; DNA: TGTGCCAGTAGTATACCTCGACAGGGTCACTATGGCTACACCTTC
V: TRBV5-1; size: .; J: TRBJ1-4; D: TRBD1; CDR3: CASSLGRQGATTNEKLFF; DNA: TGCGCCAGCAGCTTGGGGCGGCAGGGGGCGACGACTAATGAAAAACTGTTTTTT
V: TRBV15; size: .; J: TRBJ2-1; D: .; CDR3: CATSRESAGQRYNEQFF; DNA: TGTGCCACCAGCAGAGAGTCGGCGGGACAGAGGTACAATGAGCAGTTCTTC
V: TRBV5-1; size: .; J: TRBJ2-5; D: TRBD2; CDR3: CASSSRLAGRQETQYF; DNA: TGCGCCAGCAGCTCAAGACTAGCGGGGAGGCAAGAGACCCAGTACTTC
V: TRBV3-1/TRBV3-2; size: few; J: TRBJ2-5; D: .; CDR3: CASSQDWRAETQYF; DNA: TGTGCCAGCAGCCAAGATTGGAGGGCTGAGACCCAGTACTTC
V: TRBV10-3; size: .; J: TRBJ1-5; D: .; CDR3: CAISANQPQHF; DNA: TGTGCCATCAGTGCTAATCAGCCCCAGCATTTT